The 7 T cell receptor beta chains listed next were all sequenced from one sample in a study of blood T cell repertoires in COVID-19. TCRdb's copy holds only in-frame clones and misses some; the assay was immunoSEQ multiplex PCR. The sample carries 25,000 to 30,000 clones, around nine tenths recorded once. What was sequenced was peripheral blood. The receptors stem from a human donor in a cohort sampled during active COVID-19.

The chain joins TRBV5-1 to TRBJ2-7, with TRBD1 as a possible D gene (5 bases). Germline CDR1 is SGHRS and CDR2 is YFSETQ. Trimming took 2 bases from V and 1 from J, leaving 7 bases between them. The length of the CDR3 is 13 residues. The CDR3 is CASSFGQSYEQYF. In DNA form, the CDR3 reads TGCGCCAGCAGCTTCGGACAATCCTACGAGCAGTACTTC.

This chain uses TRBV20-1 with TRBJ1-1; no clear D. V lost 3 bases to trimming and J lost 8 bases, with 10 bases between them. The CDR3 length is 11 residues. Per the germline V gene, CDR1 is DFQATT and CDR2 is SNEGSKA (reference sequence). CDR3 sequence (DNA): TGCAGTGCTAGGAGGGAGGAGGAAGCTTTCTTT. Its translation is CSARREEEAFF.

This chain connects TRBV5-1 to TRBJ2-2; TRBD1 matches at 9 bases. This CDR3 is built from 14 residues. V lost 7 bases and J lost 6; bases outside the gene matches: 7. Germline V CDR1 and CDR2: SGHRS, YFSETQ. CDR3 protein: CASSGQGSAGELFF. The CDR3 region has the DNA TGCGCCAGCTCGGGACAGGGATCCGCCGGGGAGCTGTTTTTT.

The chain couples TRBV10-3 to TRBJ1-2, with 7 bases matching TRBD1. The CDR3 contains 14 residues. CDR1 and CDR2 (germline): ENHRY, SYGVKD. The junction had 7 bases not matched to a gene; V was cut back by 5 bases and J by 4 bases. The CDR3 loop is CAISQGTVSYGYTF. CDR3 coding DNA: TGTGCCATCAGTCAAGGGACAGTGTCCTATGGCTACACCTTC.

This chain joins TRBV15 and TRBJ2-2; D call uncertain. V lost 1 base and J lost 1, with 10 bases in between. This CDR3 is built from 16 residues. CDR1 and CDR2 (germline): LNHNV, YYDKDF (reference sequence). CDR3 protein: CATSRGLSGNTGELFF. In DNA, the CDR3 is TGTGCCACCAGCAGAGGTCTATCGGGGAACACCGGGGAGCTGTTTTTT.

The chain carries TRBV7-9 and TRBJ1-1; 9 bases are a match to TRBD1. This CDR3 comprises 13 residues. Unmatched junction bases numbered 6, after V lost 6 bases and J lost 7 bases. Germline loops: CDR1 SEHNR, CDR2 FQNEAQ (reference sequence). In nucleotides, the CDR3 is TGTGCCAGCAGGAATTCGGACAGGGGTGAAGCTTTCTTT. This sequence encodes CASRNSDRGEAFF.

The chain employs TRBV6-2 or TRBV6-3 and TRBJ2-1; 10 bases are a match to TRBD1. With V trimmed by 3 bases and J by 6 bases, 2 bases remained unmatched. The CDR3 is made up of 14 amino acids. The germline V gene has CDR1 MNHEY and CDR2 SVGEGT. The CDR3 region is CASSYRTGGNEQFF. DNA of the CDR3: TGTGCCAGCAGTTATCGGACAGGGGGCAATGAGCAGTTCTTC.